This TCR beta chain was obtained from a study of vaccination and CD4 T cells after COVID-19 (dated by TCRdb to between 2021 and 2023). Regarding the research as a whole: Every convalescent patient had a positive nasal swab PCR test for SARS-CoV-2, with mild disease in about nine patients and severe disease in one. The convalescent cohort comprised six males and four females, including two Hispanic individuals, seven Caucasians, two Asians and one multiracial person. Each participant got two doses of either the Pfizer-BioNTech BNT162b2 vaccine (n=8) or the Moderna mRNA-1273 vaccine (n=2). Post-COVID blood samples from convalescent patients were collected a median of approximately 100 days after diagnosis, with a range of roughly 35 to 161 days. Post-vaccine blood samples were obtained a median of roughly 75 days after the second vaccine dose, with a range of about 13 to 241 days. The cultures were stimulated with overlapping spike peptide pools from SARS-CoV-2 and from the common cold coronaviruses HCoV-NL63, HCoV-OC43 and HCoV-229E. Control cultures received a CEFX viral epitope pool as the positive control, an HIV-1 Nef peptide pool as the negative control, or no peptide. The spike-specific CD4+ TCR repertoire was compared before and after mRNA vaccination in approximately ten COVID-19 convalescent patients and a few infection-naive healthy vaccine recipients.

Library preparation employed PCR. At the Johns Hopkins FTIC core, DNA from the cultured CD4+ T cells underwent TCR sequencing with the Oncomine TCR Beta short-read assay. Genomic DNA was extracted from the cultured CD4+ T cells with the QIAamp micro DNA kit. Oncomine TCR Beta libraries from cultured CD4+ T cells were pooled with unique dual indexes and sequenced on an Illumina iSeq 100. The study's own analysis went as follows. Non-productive sequences were removed, and CDR3s that did not start with C, did not end with F or W, or were shorter than 7 amino acids were discarded. The MANAFEST web application was used to identify antigen-specific clonotypes by comparing peptide-stimulated wells against reference wells and other culture wells. An FDR below 0.05, an odds ratio above 5, and a productive frequency above 0.1% in at least two of three replicate wells were required for clones to be considered positive. A clonotype was classed as cross-reactive if the clonotype showed significant expansion both in SARS-CoV-2 spike wells and in at least one common cold coronavirus spike condition. CDR3 homology was assessed with Levenshtein distances (stringdist) and unrooted phylogenetic trees (ape) in R version 3.6.1. TCRdb applied fastp at Q25 and MiXCR to the public reads, then kept only in-frame beta chains. Identical CDR3 protein sequences are pooled into one entry, listed with their most common genes and DNA. The V and J calls shown here were made by TCRdb, not taken from the authors' results. This sample gives about 15,000 distinct CDR3 sequences in total; roughly 50% of them show up just once. The top ten hold roughly 26% of the sample.

The CDR3 runs 14 amino acids, cysteine and phenylalanine included. Only the CDR3 DNA is retained, 42 bases long and in frame from the first base. The germline V gene supplies CDR1 SNHLY and CDR2 FYNNEI. Trimming costs V 7 bases and J 4 bases, and their ends lie 16 bases apart. As for this clonotype: This receptor's antigen is unknown. Qualities for individual bases were not recorded, and no much larger clone is one base off.

The meaning of the sample's treatment or condition label: approximately 9-day PBMC culture with coronavirus spike peptide pools or control peptides (ViraFEST assay). The ViraFEST assay, used in the study, expanded antigen-specific T cells with peptide pools and then identified the expanded clonotypes through TCR sequencing. The convalescent patients' positive SARS-CoV-2 PCR tests fell between March and December 2020, which was before the Alpha, Beta and Delta variants emerged in the United States. Some 2 million PBMCs per well were cultured in IMDM with roughly 5.2% human AB serum and roughly 9.3 IU/ml IL-2, plus 10 ug/ml peptide pools. On days 3 and 7, half of the culture medium was replaced with fresh IL-2-containing medium. CD4+ T cells were isolated after around 9 days of culture through negative selection using the EasySep CD4+ T cell isolation kit. PBMCs were separated from whole blood using Ficoll-Paque Plus gradient centrifugation and then either used fresh or cryopreserved at -140C. Each culture condition was generally run in triplicate wells.

Results and caveats for the whole study, not just this receptor: Among the post-vaccine SARS-CoV-2-reactive clones in convalescent patients, a median around 86% showed up only after vaccination, which suggests vaccine-specific priming. An increase in the median number of SARS-CoV-2-reactive clonotypes from around 20 after infection to roughly 38 after vaccination was observed, but the change was not found to be significant. The number of convalescent patients in the study was relatively small, and the study did not examine early timepoints following natural infection. In convalescent patients, nearly all vaccine-specific clones (304 of 307) were found to be mono-reactive for SARS-CoV-2 spike rather than cross-reactive with common cold coronaviruses.

This clonotype originated in a human donor with COVID-19. Recombination linked TRBV2 to TRBJ1-1; D gene: possibly TRBD1, on 6 matching bases. The sequenced sample was cultured CD4+ T cells from blood, obtained after SARS-CoV-2 vaccination. The CDR3 region has the sequence CASTRHQGGTEAFF. The DNA reads TGTGCCAGCACCCGACATCAAGGGGGCACTGAAGCTTTCTTT.